What follows is one TCR beta chain and its context. Random-hexamer reverse transcription was applied to about 0.5 to 1 ug RNA. With immunoSEQ multiplex PCR, TCR beta CDR3 was amplified across 54 Vbeta and 13 Jbeta. MiXCR, applied by TCRdb to the immunoSEQ multiplex PCR reads, yields one record per CDR3 protein. The sample consists of approximately 100,000 distinct CDR3 sequences, 80% to 95% of them appearing once. The sample belongs to a study of CD8 T cells in Susac syndrome. Peripheral blood CD8+ and CD4+ T cells were profiled by TCR beta sequencing. Matching for age and sex applied to the controls, who were healthy donors. FACS was used to enrich TEMRA cells, whereas the CD8+ and CD4+ T cells were obtained by negative isolation. From germline, CDR1 is SGHTA and CDR2 FQGNSA. V gave up 1 base and J gave up 9 bases; unmatched junction bases: 7. The CDR3 has 15 residues.

This receptor was identified in a human donor in good health. Sequences were obtained from CD4+ T cells from PBMCs. The rearrangement uses TRBV7-2 and TRBJ2-1; 9 bases line up with TRBD1. This CDR3 reads CASSLDWTGVSEQFF. In nucleotides, the CDR3 is TGTGCCAGCAGCTTAGACTGGACAGGGGTTTCTGAGCAGTTCTTC.